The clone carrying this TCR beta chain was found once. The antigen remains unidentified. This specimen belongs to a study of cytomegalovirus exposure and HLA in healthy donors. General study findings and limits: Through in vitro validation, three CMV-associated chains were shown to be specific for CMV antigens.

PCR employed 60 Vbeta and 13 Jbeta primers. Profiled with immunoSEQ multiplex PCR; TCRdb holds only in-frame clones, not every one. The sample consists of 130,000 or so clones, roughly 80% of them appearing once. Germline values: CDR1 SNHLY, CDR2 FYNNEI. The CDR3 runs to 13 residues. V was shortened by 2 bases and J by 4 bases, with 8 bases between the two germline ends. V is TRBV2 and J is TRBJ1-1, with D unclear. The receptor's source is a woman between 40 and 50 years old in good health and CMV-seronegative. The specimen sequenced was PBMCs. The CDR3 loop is CASSETRVTEAFF. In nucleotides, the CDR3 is TGTGCCAGCAGTGAAACACGGGTCACTGAAGCTTTCTTT.